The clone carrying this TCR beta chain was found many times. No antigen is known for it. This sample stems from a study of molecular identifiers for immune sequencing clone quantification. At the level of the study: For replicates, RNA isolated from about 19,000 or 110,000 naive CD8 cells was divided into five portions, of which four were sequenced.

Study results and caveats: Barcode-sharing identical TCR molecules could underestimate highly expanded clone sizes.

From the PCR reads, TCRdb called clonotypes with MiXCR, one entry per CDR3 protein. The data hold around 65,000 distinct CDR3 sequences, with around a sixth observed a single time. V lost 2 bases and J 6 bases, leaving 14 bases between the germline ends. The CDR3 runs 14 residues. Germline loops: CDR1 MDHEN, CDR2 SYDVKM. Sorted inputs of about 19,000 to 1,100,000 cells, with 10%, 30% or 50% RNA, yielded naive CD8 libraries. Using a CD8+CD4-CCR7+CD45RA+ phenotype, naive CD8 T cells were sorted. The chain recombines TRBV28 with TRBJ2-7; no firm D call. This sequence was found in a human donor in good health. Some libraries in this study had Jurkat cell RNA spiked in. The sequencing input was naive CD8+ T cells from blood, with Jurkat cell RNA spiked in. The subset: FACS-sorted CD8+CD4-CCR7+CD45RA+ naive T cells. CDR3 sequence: CASSLMSAPPEQYF. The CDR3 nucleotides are TGTGCCAGCAGTTTAATGTCGGCCCCCCCCGAGCAGTACTTC.